Sequencing of this T cell receptor beta chain was carried out in a study of cytomegalovirus exposure and HLA in healthy donors. Study-wide findings and caveats: Sequencing had likely introduced a cluster of highly shared sequence variants as an artifact.

Details on this clone: The antigen is not known.

The CDR3 totals 14 residues. Trimming took 0 bases from V and 1 from J, leaving 7 bases between them. Germline V gene lookup returns CDR1 LNHNV and CDR2 YYDKDF (reference sequence). It was with 60 Vbeta and 13 Jbeta primers that the PCR ran. TCRdb's copy holds only in-frame clones and misses some; the assay was immunoSEQ multiplex PCR. The sample lists about 85,000 clones; about 80% were seen once. V is TRBV15 and J is TRBJ2-7; D is unclear. Sequenced input: PBMCs. The receptor's source is a woman between 50 and 59 years old in good health and CMV-seropositive. CDR3 in DNA: TGTGCCACCAGCAGAGATCGGAGTTCCTACGAGCAGTACTTC. Its protein product is CATSRDRSSYEQYF.